The 27 T cell receptor beta chains below come from one sample, sequenced in a study of CD8+CD57+ T cells in acquired aplastic anemia. TCR beta VDJ combinations and CDR3 sequences were profiled from genomic DNA. TCRdb redid the calling of the reads with MiXCR, one entry per CDR3 protein. The data show some 120,000 distinct CDR3 sequences, 48% seen once. The source material was sorted CD4+, CD8+, or CD8+CD57+ T cells (not recorded which) from PBMCs. These receptor sequences come from a human donor in good health, serving as a control.

This clonotype was detected only once. This CDR3 fails to terminate in the conserved phenylalanine or tryptophan, so it likely reflects a read error. This chain links TRBV25-1 with TRBJ1-1; 10 bases fit TRBD1. CDR1 and CDR2 from the germline V gene are MGHDK and SYGVNS. The CDR3 is made up of 16 amino acids. Unmatched junction bases numbered 9, after V lost 4 bases and J lost 4 bases. The CDR3 spells CASSVPTGGIGTEAFL. CDR3 coding DNA: TGTGCCAGCAGTGTACCGACAGGGGGCATCGGCACTGAAGCTTTCCTT.

There are many counts of this clonotype. The genes are TRBV7-8 and TRBJ1-5; tentatively, D is TRBD1 (5 bases). This CDR3 comprises 15 residues. Per germline, CDR1 SGHVS and CDR2 FQNEAQ. Trimming cost V 5 bases and J 4 bases, with 15 bases left between them. Written as DNA, the CDR3 is TGTGCCAGCAGCCCCCAGGGCTTCGAAAATCAGCCCCAGCATTTT. It codes for CASSPQGFENQPQHF. Complete variable domain (other parts from reference TRBV7-8 and TRBJ1-5): GAGVSQSPRYKVAKRGQDVALRCDPISGHVSLFWYQQALGQGPEFLTYFQNEAQLDKSGLPSDRFFAERPEGSVSTLKIQRTQQEDSAVYLCASSPQGFENQPQHFGDGTRLSIL.

This clonotype was counted ten times or more. The CDR3 DNA sequence: TGCAGCGTTGAAGATGGGACCGCAGGGAGGCCTGAAGCTTTCTTT. It translates to CSVEDGTAGRPEAFF. The V call is TRBV29-1, the J call TRBJ1-1; D might be TRBD1 (5 bases). The CDR3 consists of 15 residues. V shed 0 bases and J shed 6 bases, with 17 bases lying between them. Germline V gene lookup returns CDR1 SQVTM and CDR2 ANQGSEA. The entire variable domain, with the rest obtained from reference TRBV29-1 and TRBJ1-1, is as follows: SAVISQKPSRDICQRGTSLTIQCQVDSQVTMMFWYRQQPGQSLTLIATANQGSEATYESGFVIDKFPISRPNLTFSTLTVSNMSPEDSSIYLCSVEDGTAGRPEAFFGQGTRLTVV.

This clonotype was recorded many times. The rearrangement links TRBV6-5 to TRBJ1-6; D is unresolved. The CDR3 has 16 amino acids. V was trimmed by 2 bases and J by 7 bases, leaving 15 bases between them. Germline V gives CDR1 MNHEY, CDR2 SVGAGI. The CDR3 protein is CASSYSPISWNSPLHF. CDR3 sequence (DNA): TGTGCCAGCAGTTACAGCCCTATATCGTGGAATTCACCCCTCCACTTT.

This rearrangement joins TRBV24-1 to TRBJ2-5; TRBD2 aligns across 11 bases. CDR3 size: 13 residues. With 9 bases clipped from V and 3 bases from J, the junction kept 2 bases outside the gene matches. Germline loops: CDR1 KGHDR, CDR2 SFDVKD. The chain's CDR3 is CATGTSGEETQYF. For the CDR3, the DNA is TGTGCCACCGGGACTAGCGGCGAAGAGACCCAGTACTTC.

This clonotype was observed a few times. V is TRBV10-3 and J is TRBJ2-2; 12 positions agree with TRBD2. Germline values: CDR1 ENHRY, CDR2 SYGVKD. After removal of 4 bases from V and 4 bases from J, the junction contained 4 bases not matched to a gene. The CDR3 covers 16 residues. CDR3 in amino acids: CAISGLAGDLTGELFF. In nucleotides, the CDR3 is TGTGCCATCAGTGGACTAGCGGGAGACCTCACCGGGGAGCTGTTTTTT.

The chain couples TRBV5-1 to TRBJ1-2; 9 bases agree with TRBD1. From germline, CDR1 is SGHRS and CDR2 YFSETQ. The CDR3 is made up of 16 amino acids. The trim removed 2 bases at V and 10 bases at J, leaving 15 bases unmatched. As DNA, the CDR3 is TGCGCCAGCAGCTTCAGCCCGGATCCGGGACAGGGAATCTACACCTTC. Its protein product is CASSFSPDPGQGIYTF.

This clonotype was observed at least ten times. This chain uses TRBV19 with TRBJ1-2, with 8 bases fitting TRBD1. The CDR3 length is 16 residues. J gave up 4 bases and V 5 bases, and 12 bases lay outside the gene matches. Germline V gene data show CDR1 as LNHDA and CDR2 as SQIVND (reference sequence). As DNA, the CDR3 is TGTGCCAGTAGTCCTCGGACAGGGAAGTCGGGCTATGGCTACACCTTC. This translates into CASSPRTGKSGYGYTF.

The chain recombines TRBV15 with TRBJ1-5; D gene uncertain. Germline V lookup: CDR1 LNHNV, CDR2 YYDKDF (reference sequence). Trimming shortened V by 0 bases and J by 3 bases, and 9 bases separated the two germline ends. This CDR3 has 15 residues. CDR3 region: CATSRDRSNNQPQHF. The CDR3 DNA reads as TGTGCCACCAGCAGAGATCGGTCAAACAATCAGCCCCAGCATTTT.

This chain links TRBV25-1 with TRBJ2-3; 12 positions match TRBD2. CDR1 and CDR2 from the germline V gene are MGHDK and SYGVNS. This CDR3 spans 17 amino acids. V gave up 6 bases and J gave up 3 bases; unmatched junction bases: 10. In nucleotides, the CDR3 is TGTGCCAGCAGCACCCCCCGGACTAGCGGGGAGACAGATACGCAGTATTTT. Translation: CASSTPRTSGETDTQYF.

This clonotype was seen many times. The J gene is TRBJ2-7, the V gene TRBV6-5; TRBD2 aligns across 12 bases. The CDR3 has 18 residues. Looked up from germline, CDR1 is MNHEY and CDR2 is SVGAGI. With 2 bases clipped from V and 2 bases from J, the junction kept 10 bases outside the gene matches. CDR3 nucleotides: TGTGCCAGCAGTTACGGTGCTAGCGGGGGGGCCGTGACCTACGAGCAGTACTTC. Translating gives CASSYGASGGAVTYEQYF.

At least ten counts were recorded for this clonotype. CDR3 sequence reads: CASSVRDWNTEAFF. The CDR3 DNA sequence: TGTGCCAGCAGCGTTCGGGACTGGAACACTGAAGCTTTCTTT. J is TRBJ1-1 and V is TRBV9; maybe TRBD1 (5 bases). V lost 2 bases and J 1 base, leaving 9 bases between the germline ends. There are 14 residues in the CDR3. CDR1 and CDR2 (germline): SGDLS, YYNGEE.

This clonotype was counted a single time. This chain links TRBV12-3 or TRBV12-4 with TRBJ2-3; 9 nucleotides align to TRBD1. This CDR3 spans 16 amino acids. After removal of 7 bases from V and 1 base from J, the junction contained 9 bases not matched to a gene. CDR3 sequence: CASTPNRGLGTDTQYF. As DNA, the CDR3 is TGTGCCAGCACCCCTAACAGGGGGCTGGGCACAGATACGCAGTATTTT.

This clonotype has ten or more counts. The chain couples TRBV11-3 to TRBJ2-1; no firm D call. Germline CDR1 SGHNT, CDR2 YENEEA. V was clipped by 3 bases and J by 8 bases, with 14 bases between them. This CDR3 has 14 amino acids. As DNA, the CDR3 is TGTGCCAGCAGCTTTACAAGGTCGTTCGATGAGCAGTTCTTC. Translation gives CASSFTRSFDEQFF. Combining the CDR3 with reference TRBV11-3 and TRBJ2-1 gives the whole variable domain EAGVVQSPRYKIIEKKQPVAFWCNPISGHNTLYWYLQNLGQGPELLIRYENEEAVDDSQLPKDRFSAERLKGVDSTLKIQPAELGDSAVYLCASSFTRSFDEQFFGPGTRLTVL.

The J gene is TRBJ1-5, the V gene TRBV4-1; a weak D match, TRBD1 (6 bases). Germline V gene lookup returns CDR1 MGHRA and CDR2 YSYEKL. The ends were cut back, 1 base at V and 2 bases at J, with 12 bases in the middle. This CDR3 region has 16 residues. The CDR3 DNA follows: TGCGCCAGCAGCCAAGCCTCGGCAGGGGGCAATCAGCCCCAGCATTTT. Protein sequence: CASSQASAGGNQPQHF.

J is TRBJ2-6 and V is TRBV19; 7 nucleotides align to TRBD2. V lost 9 bases to trimming and J lost 2 bases; unmatched junction nucleotides: 4. Germline loops: CDR1 LNHDA, CDR2 SQIVND (reference sequence). CDR3 length: 14 residues. The CDR3 sequence is CASWGGAGANVLTF. CDR3 DNA sequence: TGTGCCAGCTGGGGGGGAGCTGGGGCCAACGTCCTGACTTTC. The full variable domain, completed using reference TRBV19 and TRBJ2-6, is DGGITQSPKYLFRKEGQNVTLSCEQNLNHDAMYWYRQDPGQGLRLIYYSQIVNDFQKGDIAEGYSVSREKKESFPLTVTSAQKNPTAFYLCASWGGAGANVLTFGAGSRLTVL.

This clonotype was detected many times. This CDR3 reads CASSPQGGSLYEQYF. In DNA form, the CDR3 reads TGTGCCAGCAGCCCACAGGGAGGGTCCCTCTACGAGCAGTACTTC. This rearrangement joins TRBV2 to TRBJ2-7, with D tentatively TRBD2 (7 bases). Trimming removed 6 bases at V and 3 bases at J, with 18 bases between. The germline gives CDR1 SNHLY, CDR2 FYNNEI. The CDR3 totals 15 residues.

The V and J genes are TRBV29-1 and TRBJ2-7; 11 nucleotides line up with TRBD2. This CDR3 has 12 residues. CDR1 SQVTM and CDR2 ANQGSEA come from the germline V gene. Trimming removed 5 bases from V and 4 bases from J; junction bases left unmatched: 1. DNA of the CDR3: TGCAGCGTTCGACTAGCGGGGTACGAGCAGTACTTC. Amino acids: CSVRLAGYEQYF.

The J gene is TRBJ1-1, the V gene TRBV27; no definite D call. This CDR3 is built from 15 residues. Germline lookup yields CDR1 MNHEY and CDR2 SMNVEV (reference sequence). Trimming cost V 4 bases and J 0 bases, with 12 bases left between them. Here the CDR3 DNA reads TGTGCCAGCAGTTCAGGAGGCCCCATGAACACTGAAGCTTTCTTT. This codes for CASSSGGPMNTEAFF.

This clonotype was detected many times. The J gene is TRBJ2-6, the V gene TRBV6-1, with D possibly called TRBD1 or TRBD2 (5 bases each). Germline loops: CDR1 MNHNS, CDR2 SASEGT. The CDR3 spans 16 residues. The germline V and J ends were trimmed by 5 bases and 0 bases, with 11 bases remaining between them. As DNA, the CDR3 is TGTGCCAGCAGTCAGGGACCGTTCTCTGGGGCCAACGTCCTGACTTTC. This encodes CASSQGPFSGANVLTF.

Comment on this clonotype: Sequence at one end of the junction differs from germline and may be a read error. The chain joins TRBV7-7 to TRBJ2-7; 7 positions agree with TRBD2. The CDR3 runs to 13 residues. The germline CDR1 and CDR2 sequences are SSHAT and FNYEAQ (reference sequence). The CDR3 here is CASIWDYPYEQYF. The CDR3, as DNA: TGTGCTAGCATATGGGACTATCCCTACGAGCAGTACTTC.

Ten or more counts support this clonotype. The gene calls are TRBV6-5 and TRBJ1-5; 7 bases match TRBD1. V shed 6 bases and J 0 bases; nucleotides not matched to a gene: 8. CDR1 is MNHEY, CDR2 SVGAGI, per germline. The CDR3 runs to 16 residues. DNA for the CDR3: TGTGCCAGCAGGGATATGGACAGGTATAGCAATCAGCCCCAGCATTTT. Protein: CASRDMDRYSNQPQHF.

By sample share, this clonotype is medium-sized (0.01 to 0.1%). This rearrangement joins TRBV2 to TRBJ1-2, with a tentative D call TRBD1 (6 bases). Germline V gene data show CDR1 as SNHLY and CDR2 as FYNNEI. The CDR3 is 14 residues long. The ends were cut back, 1 base at V and 4 bases at J, with 10 bases in the middle. CDR3 sequence reads: CASSEDQGRYGYTF. The DNA for the CDR3 is TGTGCCAGCAGTGAAGACCAGGGGCGCTATGGCTACACCTTC.

This clonotype was recorded at least ten times. The chain has TRBV7-2 and TRBJ2-1; D possibly corresponds to TRBD2 (5 bases). Germline V gene lookup returns CDR1 SGHTA and CDR2 FQGNSA. The V end lost 5 bases, the J end lost 6 bases, and 17 bases lay between the germline ends. The CDR3 loop spans 15 amino acids. In DNA form, the CDR3 reads TGTGCCAGCAGCCTGGTCTCGGGATTTTCCAATGAGCAGTTCTTC. Translation gives CASSLVSGFSNEQFF.

With regard to this clonotype: A clone one base away is much larger, so this may be a read error. V gene TRBV12-3 or TRBV12-4 combines with J gene TRBJ1-1; D is unresolved. Trimming left V 3 bases short and J 0 bases short, with 2 bases between. This CDR3 region has 12 residues. The CDR3 nucleotides are TGTGCCAGCAGTTTCATGAACACTGAAGCTTTCTTT. This sequence encodes CASSFMNTEAFF.

This clonotype was recorded many times. The chain links TRBV9 to TRBJ2-1; the D gene is possibly TRBD1 (6 bases). This CDR3 is 14 amino acids long. Trimming removed 4 bases from V and 2 bases from J, with 10 bases in between. CDR1 and CDR2 from the germline V gene are SGDLS and YYNGEE. The CDR3: CASSFRDTYNEQFF. In DNA form, the CDR3 reads TGTGCCAGCAGCTTCCGGGACACCTACAATGAGCAGTTCTTC.

This clonotype came up once. This sequence joins TRBV20-1 and TRBJ1-5; D might be TRBD1 (5 bases). Germline V CDR1 and CDR2: DFQATT, SNEGSKA (reference sequence). The CDR3 is 12 residues long. V lost 0 bases and J lost 6, with 6 bases in between. Written as DNA, the CDR3 is TGCAGTGCTAGAGAGGGGACTCAGCCCCAGCATTTT. Amino acids: CSAREGTQPQHF.